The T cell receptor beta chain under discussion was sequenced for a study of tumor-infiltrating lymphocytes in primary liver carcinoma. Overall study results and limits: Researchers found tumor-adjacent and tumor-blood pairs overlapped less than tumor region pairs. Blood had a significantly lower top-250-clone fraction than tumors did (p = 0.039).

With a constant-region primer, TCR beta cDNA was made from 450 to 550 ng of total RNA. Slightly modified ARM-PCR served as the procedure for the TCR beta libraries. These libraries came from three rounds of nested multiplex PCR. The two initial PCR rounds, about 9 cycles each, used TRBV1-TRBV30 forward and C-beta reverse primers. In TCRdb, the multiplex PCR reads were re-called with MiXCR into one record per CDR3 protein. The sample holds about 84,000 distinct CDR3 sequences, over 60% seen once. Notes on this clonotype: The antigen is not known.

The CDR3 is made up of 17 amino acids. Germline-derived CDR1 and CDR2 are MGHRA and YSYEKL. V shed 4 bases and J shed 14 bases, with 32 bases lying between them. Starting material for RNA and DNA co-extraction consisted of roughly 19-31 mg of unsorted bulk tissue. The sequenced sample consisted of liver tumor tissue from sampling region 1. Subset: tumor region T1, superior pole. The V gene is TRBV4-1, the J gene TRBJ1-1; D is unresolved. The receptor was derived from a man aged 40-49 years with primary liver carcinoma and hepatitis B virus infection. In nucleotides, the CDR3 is TGCGCCAGCAGCCCCAGTCCATTCGCGACTGCAGAACCGTCAGCCTTCTTT. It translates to CASSPSPFATAEPSAFF.